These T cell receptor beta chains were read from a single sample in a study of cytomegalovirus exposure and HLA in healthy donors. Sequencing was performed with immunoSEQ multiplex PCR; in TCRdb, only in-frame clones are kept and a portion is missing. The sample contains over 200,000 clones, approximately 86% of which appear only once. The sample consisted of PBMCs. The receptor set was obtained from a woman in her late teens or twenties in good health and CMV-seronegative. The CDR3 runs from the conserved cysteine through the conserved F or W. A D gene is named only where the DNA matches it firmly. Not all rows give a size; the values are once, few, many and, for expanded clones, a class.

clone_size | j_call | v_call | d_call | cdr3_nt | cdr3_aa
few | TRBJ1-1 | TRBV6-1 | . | TGTGCCAGCAGTGAAGGGAGGGTTGCTGAAGCTTTCTTT | CASSEGRVAEAFF
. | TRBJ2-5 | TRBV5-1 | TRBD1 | TGCGCCAGCAGCGTTGACAGGGCTGGGGTGGGGGACCAGTACTTC | CASSVDRAGVGDQYF
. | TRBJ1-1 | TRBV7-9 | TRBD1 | TGTGCCAGCAGCCCCCTCGGACAGGGAAGAACTGAAGCTTTCTTT | CASSPLGQGRTEAFF
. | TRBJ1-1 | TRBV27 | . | TGTGCCAGCAGTACTGTTACGAACACTGAAGCTTTCTTT | CASSTVTNTEAFF
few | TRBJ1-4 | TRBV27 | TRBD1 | TGTGCCAGCAGCCGCAGCGGACAGGAGCTGAATGAAAAACTGTTTTTT | CASSRSGQELNEKLFF
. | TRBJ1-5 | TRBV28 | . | TGTGCCAGCAGTTTACTGACAGGAGCTAATCAGCCCCAGCATTTT | CASSLLTGANQPQHF
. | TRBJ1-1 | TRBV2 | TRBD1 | TGTGCCACTTGGACAGGGGCTGAAGCTTTCTTT | CATWTGAEAFF
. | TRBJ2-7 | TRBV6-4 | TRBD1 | TGTGCCAGCAGTGACAGGGGGCCTTTTTACGAGCAGTACTTC | CASSDRGPFYEQYF
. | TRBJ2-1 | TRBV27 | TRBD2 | TGTGCCAGCAGTGGGACTAGCGGGGAGTACAATGAGCAGTTCTTC | CASSGTSGEYNEQFF
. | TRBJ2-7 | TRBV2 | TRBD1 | TGTGCCAGCACAAGGGACAGGGGGTCGCTACCTTACGAGCAGTACTTC | CASTRDRGSLPYEQYF
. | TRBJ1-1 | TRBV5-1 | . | TGCGCCAGCAGCTTGGTGAGAAACACTGAAGCTTTCTTT | CASSLVRNTEAFF
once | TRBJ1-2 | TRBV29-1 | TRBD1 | TGCAGCGTTGTGGGACAGGGCTTGGGTGGCTACACCTTC | CSVVGQGLGGYTF
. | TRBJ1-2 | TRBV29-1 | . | TGCAGCGTCGTGACAGAGCACTATGGTTACACCTTC | CSVVTEHYGYTF
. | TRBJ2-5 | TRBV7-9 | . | TGTGCCAGCAGCTTAGTGGGAGTGGGGAAAGAGACCCAGTACTTC | CASSLVGVGKETQYF
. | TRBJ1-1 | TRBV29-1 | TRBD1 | TGCAGCGGACAAGACAGGGAGAACACTGAAGCTTTCTTT | CSGQDRENTEAFF
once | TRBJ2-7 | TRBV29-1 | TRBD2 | TGCAGCGTAATGACTAGCGGGGATACCTACGAGCAGTACTTC | CSVMTSGDTYEQYF
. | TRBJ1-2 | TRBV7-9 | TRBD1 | TGTGCCAGCAGCTTAGTTTTAGGGGGCGCTGACTACACCTTC | CASSLVLGGADYTF
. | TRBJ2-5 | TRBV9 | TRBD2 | TGTGCCAGCAGCGGTGGACTAGCGGGAGGGCCGGAGACCCAGTACTTC | CASSGGLAGGPETQYF
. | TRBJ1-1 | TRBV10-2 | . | TGCGCCAGCAGCGAGGGGGGGAGCACTGAAGCTTTCTTT | CASSEGGSTEAFF
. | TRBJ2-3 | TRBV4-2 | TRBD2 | TGTGCCAGCAGCCAAGGACTAGCTTCTGTAGATACGCAGTATTTT | CASSQGLASVDTQYF
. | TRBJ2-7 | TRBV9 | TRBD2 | TGTGCCAGCAGCGTAGAGCGGGAGGGCAGCTACGAGCAGTACTTC | CASSVEREGSYEQYF
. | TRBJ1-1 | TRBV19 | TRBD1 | TGTGCCAGTAGTAATGCCGGGACAGGGTGGGACACTGAAGCTTTCTTT | CASSNAGTGWDTEAFF
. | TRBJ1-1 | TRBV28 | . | TGTGCCAGCAGGGAAGGACGGACCGGGGGCACTGAAGCTTTCTTT | CASREGRTGGTEAFF
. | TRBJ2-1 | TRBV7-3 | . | TGTGCCAGCAGCTTAAACTCCCCTAGCATCTACAATGAGCAGTTCTTC | CASSLNSPSIYNEQFF
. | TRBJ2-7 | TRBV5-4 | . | TGTGCCAGCAGCTACCCTCGGGTGAGCTCCTACGAGCAGTACTTC | CASSYPRVSSYEQYF
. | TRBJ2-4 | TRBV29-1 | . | TGCAGCGTTGTAGCGGTCGTAGGCAAAAACATTCAGTACTTC | CSVVAVVGKNIQYF
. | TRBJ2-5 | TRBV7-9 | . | TGTGCCAGCAGCTTAAATGGAGGGTATGGAGAGACCCAGTACTTC | CASSLNGGYGETQYF
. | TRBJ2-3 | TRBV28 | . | TGTGCCAGCAGCCTAACGGGAGTTGGCACAGATACGCAGTATTTT | CASSLTGVGTDTQYF
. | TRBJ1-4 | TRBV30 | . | TGTGCCTGGAGATATCCCCCGATAGCAACTAATGAAAAACTGTTTTTT | CAWRYPPIATNEKLFF
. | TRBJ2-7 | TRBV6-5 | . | TGTGCCAGCAGTTACGGTGCGGGAAGCTCCTACGAGCAGTACTTC | CASSYGAGSSYEQYF
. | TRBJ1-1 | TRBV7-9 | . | TGTGCCAGCAGCTTTAGCAGGGAGGGCACTGAAGCTTTCTTT | CASSFSREGTEAFF
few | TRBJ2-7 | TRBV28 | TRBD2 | TGTGCCAGCAGCTCCCCGGGGGGGAACTACGAGCAGTACTTC | CASSSPGGNYEQYF
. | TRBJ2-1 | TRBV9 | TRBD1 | TGTGCCAGCAGCGTAAACAGGGGGCCATACAATGAGCAGTTCTTC | CASSVNRGPYNEQFF
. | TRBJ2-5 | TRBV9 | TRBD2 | TGTGCCAGCAGCGTAGCCGGCGGGAGGGCATACCAAGAGACCCAGTACTTC | CASSVAGGRAYQETQYF
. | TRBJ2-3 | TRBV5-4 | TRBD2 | TGTGCCAGCAGCTCGGGACTAGCGGGGGGCACAGATACGCAGTATTTT | CASSSGLAGGTDTQYF
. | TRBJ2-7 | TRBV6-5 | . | TGTGCCAGCAGTCACCCTACAGGTGCCTACGAGCAGTACTTC | CASSHPTGAYEQYF
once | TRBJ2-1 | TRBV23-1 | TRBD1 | TGCGCCAGCAGTCACAGGGCCAATACGGGACAGGAGCAGTTCTTC | CASSHRANTGQEQFF
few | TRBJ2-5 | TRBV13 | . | TGTGCCAGCAGCTTAGTCAATGCAGGGACACAAGAGACCCAGTACTTC | CASSLVNAGTQETQYF
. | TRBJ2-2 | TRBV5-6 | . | TGTGCCAGCAGCTCAAACCGACGGGGCACCGGGGAGCTGTTTTTT | CASSSNRRGTGELFF
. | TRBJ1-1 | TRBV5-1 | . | TGCGCCAGCAGCTTGGTTGCGGTGACTGAAGCTTTCTTT | CASSLVAVTEAFF